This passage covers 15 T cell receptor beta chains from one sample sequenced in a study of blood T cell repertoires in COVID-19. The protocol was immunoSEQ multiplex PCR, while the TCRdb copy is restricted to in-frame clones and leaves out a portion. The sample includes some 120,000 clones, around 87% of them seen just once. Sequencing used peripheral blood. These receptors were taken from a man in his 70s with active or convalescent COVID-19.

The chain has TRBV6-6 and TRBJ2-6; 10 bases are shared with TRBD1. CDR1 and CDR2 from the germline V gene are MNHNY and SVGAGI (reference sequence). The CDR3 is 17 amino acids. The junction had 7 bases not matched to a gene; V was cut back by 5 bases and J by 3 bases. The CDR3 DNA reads TGTGCCAGCAGTCCCAGGACAGGGGGAAGTGGGGCCAACGTCCTGACTTTC. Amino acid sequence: CASSPRTGGSGANVLTF.

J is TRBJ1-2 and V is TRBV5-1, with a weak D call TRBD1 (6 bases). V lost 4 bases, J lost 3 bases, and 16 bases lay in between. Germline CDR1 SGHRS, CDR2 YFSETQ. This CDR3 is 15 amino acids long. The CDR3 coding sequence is TGCGCCAGCAGCGTGGGGTCGGCAGGGGACTATGGCTACACCTTC. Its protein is CASSVGSAGDYGYTF. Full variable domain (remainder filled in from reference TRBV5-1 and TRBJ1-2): KAGVTQTPRYLIKTRGQQVTLSCSPISGHRSVSWYQQTPGQGLQFLFEYFSETQRNKGNFPGRFSGRQFSNSRSEMNVSTLELGDSALYLCASSVGSAGDYGYTFGSGTRLTVV.

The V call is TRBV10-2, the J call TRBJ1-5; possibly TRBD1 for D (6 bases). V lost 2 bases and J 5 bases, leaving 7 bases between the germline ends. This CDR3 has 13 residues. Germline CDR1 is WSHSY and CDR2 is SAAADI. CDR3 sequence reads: CASSENRDQPQHF. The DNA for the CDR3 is TGCGCCAGCAGTGAGAACAGGGATCAGCCCCAGCATTTT.

The chain's CDR3 is CASSPLTSTDTQYF. The CDR3 DNA reads as TGTGCCAGCTCCCCCCTGACTAGCACAGATACGCAGTATTTT. The chain carries TRBV18 and TRBJ2-3; D unclear. Trimming left V 6 bases short and J 0 bases short, with 10 bases between. Germline CDR1 KGHSH, CDR2 LQKENI. This CDR3 spans 14 amino acids. Together with reference TRBV18 and TRBJ2-3, the CDR3 gives the full variable domain: NAGVMQNPRHLVRRRGQEARLRCSPMKGHSHVYWYRQLPEEGLKFMVYLQKENIIDESGMPKERFSAEFPKEGPSILRIQQVVRGDSAAYFCASSPLTSTDTQYFGPGTRLTVL.

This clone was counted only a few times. CDR3 region: CASSEKGENTGELFF. As DNA, the CDR3 is TGTGCCAGCAGCGAAAAAGGAGAGAACACCGGGGAGCTGTTTTTT. The gene calls are TRBV14 and TRBJ2-2, with D uncertain. In germline, CDR1 is SGHDN, CDR2 FVKESK. The CDR3 is 15 amino acids. V was shortened by 5 bases and J by 1 base, with 11 bases between the two germline ends.

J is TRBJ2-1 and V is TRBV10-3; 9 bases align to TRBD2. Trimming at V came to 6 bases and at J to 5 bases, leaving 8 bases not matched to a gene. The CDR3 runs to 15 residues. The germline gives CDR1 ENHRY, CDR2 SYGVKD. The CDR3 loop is CAIRGGLAGNNEQFF. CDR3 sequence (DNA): TGTGCCATCAGGGGGGGTCTAGCGGGAAACAATGAGCAGTTCTTC.

The CDR3 DNA reads as TGTGCCAGCAGACCTAGCGGGAGTCGTGGGGACGAGCAGTACTTC. This sequence encodes CASRPSGSRGDEQYF. The rearrangement links TRBV28 to TRBJ2-7; the match to TRBD2 covers 10 bases. After removal of 6 bases from V and 5 bases from J, the junction contained 10 bases not matched to a gene. CDR1 MDHEN and CDR2 SYDVKM come from the germline V gene. There are 15 residues in the CDR3.

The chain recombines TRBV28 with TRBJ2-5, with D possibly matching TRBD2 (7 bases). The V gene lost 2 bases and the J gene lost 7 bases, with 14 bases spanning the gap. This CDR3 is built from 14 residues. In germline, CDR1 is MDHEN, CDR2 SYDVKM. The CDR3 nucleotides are TGTGCCAGCAGTTTAGGGGGGGCGCGAGGGACCCAGTACTTC. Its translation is CASSLGGARGTQYF.

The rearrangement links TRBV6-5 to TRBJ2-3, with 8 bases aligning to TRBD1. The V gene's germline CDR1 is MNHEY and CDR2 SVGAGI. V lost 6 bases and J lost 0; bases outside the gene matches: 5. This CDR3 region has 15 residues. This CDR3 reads CASRLTGASTDTQYF. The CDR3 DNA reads TGTGCCAGCAGGCTGACAGGGGCTAGCACAGATACGCAGTATTTT.

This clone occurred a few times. As DNA, the CDR3 is TGTGCCAGCAGCTTGGAAGGGTTTCGGGGGTACGCCAATGAGCAGTTCTTC. Its translation is CASSLEGFRGYANEQFF. The rearrangement uses TRBV5-6 and TRBJ2-1; D is possibly TRBD2 (6 bases). The germline CDR1 and CDR2 sequences are SGHDT and YYEEEE. Trimming removed 0 bases at V and 6 bases at J, with 19 bases between. CDR3 length equals 17 residues.

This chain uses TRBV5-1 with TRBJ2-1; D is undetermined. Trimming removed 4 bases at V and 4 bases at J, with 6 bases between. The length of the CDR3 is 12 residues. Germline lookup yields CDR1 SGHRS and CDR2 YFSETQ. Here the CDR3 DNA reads TGCGCCAGCAGCCGAGGATACAATGAGCAGTTCTTC. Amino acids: CASSRGYNEQFF.

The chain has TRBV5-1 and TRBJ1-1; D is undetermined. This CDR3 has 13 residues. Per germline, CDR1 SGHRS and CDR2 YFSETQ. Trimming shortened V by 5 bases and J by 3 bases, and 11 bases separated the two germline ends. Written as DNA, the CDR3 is TGCGCCAGCAGTAGAGGGAAAGACACTGAAGCTTTCTTT. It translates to CASSRGKDTEAFF. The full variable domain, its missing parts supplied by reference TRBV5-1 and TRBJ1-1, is KAGVTQTPRYLIKTRGQQVTLSCSPISGHRSVSWYQQTPGQGLQFLFEYFSETQRNKGNFPGRFSGRQFSNSRSEMNVSTLELGDSALYLCASSRGKDTEAFFGQGTRLTVV.

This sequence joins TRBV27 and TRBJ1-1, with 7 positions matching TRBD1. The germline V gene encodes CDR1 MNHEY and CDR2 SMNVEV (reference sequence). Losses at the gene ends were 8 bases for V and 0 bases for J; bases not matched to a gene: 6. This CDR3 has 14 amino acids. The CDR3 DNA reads TGTGCCAGCCGTCCACAGGGGTTGAACACTGAAGCTTTCTTT. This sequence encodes CASRPQGLNTEAFF.

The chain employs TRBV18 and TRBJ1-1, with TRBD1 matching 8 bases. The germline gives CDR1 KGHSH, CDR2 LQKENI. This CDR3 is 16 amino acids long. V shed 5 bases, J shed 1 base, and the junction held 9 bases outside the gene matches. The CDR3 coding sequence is TGTGCCAGCTCAACAAGCCCAGGGGGCGCGAACACTGAAGCTTTCTTT. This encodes CASSTSPGGANTEAFF.

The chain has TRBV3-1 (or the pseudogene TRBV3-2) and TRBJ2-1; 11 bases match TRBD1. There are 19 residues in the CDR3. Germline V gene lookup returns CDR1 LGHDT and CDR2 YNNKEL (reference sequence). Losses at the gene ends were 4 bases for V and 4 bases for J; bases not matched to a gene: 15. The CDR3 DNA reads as TGTGCCAGCAGCCTTCGGACAGGGGGCGCGAGCCCCCGTTACAATGAGCAGTTCTTC. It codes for CASSLRTGGASPRYNEQFF.